This T cell receptor (beta chain) was found in a study of blood T cell repertoires in COVID-19. About the study: Acute and convalescent COVID-19 samples came from the United States, Italy and Spain. T cells, B-cell-depleted T cells, or PBMCs provided the cDNA or gDNA that served as material.

Under the authors' procedure: From reference gene primer amplification, estimates of nucleated cell counts were derived. This table comes from immunoSEQ multiplex PCR, and its TCRdb copy is limited to in-frame clones, with some not included. The DNA gave D and trimming, while V, J and clone size come from that table. The top ten hold roughly 22% of the sample, which has tens of thousands of clones, about 86% seen once. This CDR3 is 15 amino acids long. Germline values: CDR1 MNHEY, CDR2 SMNVEV (reference sequence). V was clipped by 6 bases and J by 5 bases, with 19 bases between them. The chain has TRBV27 and TRBJ1-1, with D possibly being TRBD1 (5 bases). Sequenced sample: peripheral blood. The sequence was collected from a human donor with active COVID-19. The donor label of this sample is uncertain. CDR3 DNA sequence: TGTGCCAGCAGCCGAAGCAACAGGTTGACTACTGAAGCTTTCTTT. It encodes CASSRSNRLTTEAFF.